The T cell receptor beta chain described here comes from a study of follicular helper T cells after annual influenza vaccination. Study context: Blood was drawn on days 0, 7 and 28 after vaccination.

For this clone: The antigen is undetermined.

Survey level resolution was used for TCRB sequencing. Assay used: immunoSEQ multiplex PCR; TCRdb lists only in-frame clones, some missing. This sample has 9,000 to 10,000 clones, with roughly 90% found just once. Described time point: 2015-2016 season, pre-vaccination. This CDR3 contains 13 residues. Germline V lookup: CDR1 ENHRY, CDR2 SYGVKD. V shed 6 bases and J shed 4 bases, with 10 bases lying between them. Overall study results and limits: Recurrent ICOS+CD38+ cTfh clonotypes included tetramer and AIM influenza-specific ones.

The sequencing here drew on CXCR5+ CD38- circulating T follicular helper cells from blood, taken on the day of influenza vaccination. Subset meaning: circulating Tfh, non-naive CD4+CXCR5+PD-1+ (ICOS+CD38+ or ICOS-CD38-). The chain joins TRBV10-3 to TRBJ2-1, with D possibly called TRBD1 or TRBD2 (5 bases each). This clonotype was obtained from an adult who received the influenza vaccine. As DNA, the CDR3 is TGTGCCATCAGAGGGACGGAGTACAATGAGCAGTTCTTC. Its protein product is CAIRGTEYNEQFF.